Listed below are T cell receptor beta chains from one sample, sequenced in a study of T cell responses to AZD1222 COVID-19 vaccine. Repertoires were generated with immunoSEQ multiplex PCR, while TCRdb's copy carries only in-frame clones and drops some. Of under 150,000 clones in the sample, around 90% are singletons; the top ten hold roughly 6.1%. The specimen was peripheral blood, collected 28 days after the second AZD1222 dose. The receptor source for this set is an adult who received the AZD1222 COVID-19 vaccine. The CDR3 runs from the conserved cysteine through the conserved F or W. A D gene is named only where the DNA matches it firmly. A clone size is listed for some rows: how often the clone was seen (once, few, many), or a class if it is expanded.

clone_size d_call j_call v_call cdr3_aa cdr3_nt
. TRBD2 TRBJ2-2 TRBV4-2 CASSRVRAGGANTGELFF TGTGCCAGCAGCCGAGTGCGAGCGGGGGGCGCGAACACCGGGGAGCTGTTTTTT
. . TRBJ2-2 TRBV3-1/TRBV3-2 CASSRWDHNTGELFF TGTGCCAGCAGCCGTTGGGACCACAACACCGGGGAGCTGTTTTTT
. . TRBJ1-4 TRBV15 CATSRDLSLGGAYEKLFF TGTGCCACCAGCAGAGATCTGAGTTTGGGTGGGGCCTACGAAAAACTGTTTTTT
. TRBD1 TRBJ1-1 TRBV7-9 CASNRQGGTEAFF TGTGCCAGCAACAGACAGGGTGGCACTGAAGCTTTCTTT
once . TRBJ1-2 TRBV19 CASSRRNYGYTF TGTGCCAGTAGTCGGAGAAACTATGGCTACACCTTC
. . TRBJ2-4 TRBV5-5 CASSPNFRGRRWNIQYF .
. TRBD2 TRBJ2-3 TRBV7-9 CASSLAPSGGGTQYF TGTGCCAGCAGCTTAGCGCCTAGCGGGGGGGGGACGCAGTATTTT
. TRBD1 TRBJ2-7 TRBV6-5 CASSTGGTYEQYF TGTGCCAGCAGTACAGGGGGTACCTACGAGCAGTACTTC
. . TRBJ1-3 TRBV3-1/TRBV3-2 CASSPWDHSGNTIYF TGTGCCAGCAGCCCCTGGGACCACTCTGGAAACACCATATATTTT
. . TRBJ2-3 TRBV28 CASTLGPAGLKNTQYF TGTGCCAGCACCCTGGGACCAGCAGGCCTGAAGAATACGCAGTATTTT
. . TRBJ1-1 TRBV18 CASSPLQGEAFF TGTGCCAGCTCACCACTTCAGGGCGAAGCTTTCTTT
. . TRBJ2-3 TRBV10-3 CAISESRGDTQYF TGTGCCATCAGTGAGTCTCGTGGAGATACGCAGTATTTT
. . TRBJ1-3 TRBV28 CASSLVRLSGNTIYF TGTGCCAGCAGTTTAGTAAGGTTATCTGGAAACACCATATATTTT
. . TRBJ2-1 TRBV19 CAIPSDEQFF TGTGCCATCCCCTCCGATGAGCAGTTCTTC
. . TRBJ1-5 TRBV2 CASSEGQDQPQHF TGTGCCAGCAGTGAAGGGCAGGATCAGCCCCAGCATTTT
few . TRBJ1-1 TRBV5-1 CASSPDGNTEAFF TGCGCCAGCAGCCCGGACGGTAACACTGAAGCTTTCTTT
once . TRBJ1-6 TRBV5-4 CASTIGQANSPLHF TGTGCCAGCACCATTGGGCAGGCGAATTCACCCCTCCACTTT
. . TRBJ2-1 TRBV6-5 CASLGSRSYNEQFF TGTGCCAGCTTAGGGAGCCGCTCCTACAATGAGCAGTTCTTC
. TRBD1 TRBJ2-7 TRBV19 CASSIGTGSQYF TGTGCCAGTAGTATCGGGACAGGGTCCCAGTACTTC
. . TRBJ2-5 TRBV28 CASSPSQLYQETQYF TGTGCCAGCAGTCCCTCCCAGTTGTACCAAGAGACCCAGTACTTC
. . TRBJ1-1 TRBV7-2 CASSLDRAHEAFF TGTGCCAGCAGCTTAGACAGGGCCCATGAAGCTTTCTTT
. TRBD1 TRBJ1-5 TRBV7-9 CASSLTTGGQPQHF TGTGCCAGCAGCTTAACGACAGGGGGACAGCCCCAGCATTTT
. . TRBJ2-1 TRBV3-1/TRBV3-2 CASSPLQKRLVIYNEQFF TGTGCCAGCAGCCCCTTACAGAAGCGGCTAGTTATTTACAATGAGCAGTTCTTC
. TRBD2 TRBJ2-3 TRBV15 CATSSAGLAGNTQYF TGTGCCACCAGCAGCGCGGGACTAGCGGGCAATACGCAGTATTTT
. . TRBJ1-5 TRBV2 CASSWSGARSNQPQHF TGTGCCAGCAGTTGGTCAGGGGCGCGGAGCAATCAGCCCCAGCATTTT
. . TRBJ2-7 TRBV6-2/TRBV6-3 CASSYSFTGSYEQYF TGTGCCAGCAGTTACTCATTTACGGGCTCCTACGAGCAGTACTTC
. . TRBJ2-5 TRBV10-3 CAISESGDETQYF TGTGCCATCAGTGAGTCGGGGGATGAGACCCAGTACTTC
once . TRBJ1-2 TRBV7-2 CASSLVGGNDGYTF TGTGCCAGCAGCTTAGTTGGCGGAAACGATGGCTACACCTTC
. . TRBJ2-7 TRBV7-6 CASSRPPPGAPSEQYF TGTGCCAGCAGCAGACCCCCACCGGGGGCCCCGTCGGAGCAGTACTTC
few . TRBJ2-6 TRBV6-4 CASSETPSGANVLTF TGTGCCAGCAGTGAGACACCCTCTGGGGCCAACGTCCTGACTTTC
. . TRBJ1-1 TRBV19 CASSTHITMNTEAFF TGTGCCAGTAGTACCCATATCACAATGAACACTGAAGCTTTCTTT
few TRBD2 TRBJ2-2 TRBV5-4 CASSSMGTSSIWGTGELFF TGTGCCAGCAGCTCCATGGGGACTAGTTCTATCTGGGGTACCGGGGAGCTGTTTTTT
. TRBD1 TRBJ1-2 TRBV11-2 CASSLEKAGGGYTF TGTGCCAGCAGCTTAGAGAAAGCAGGGGGTGGCTACACCTTC
once . TRBJ2-7 TRBV27 CASSILGTYEQYF TGTGCCAGCAGCATTTTGGGGACCTACGAGCAGTACTTC
. TRBD1 TRBJ2-2 TRBV6-5 CASSYGQGASGELFF TGTGCCAGCAGCTACGGACAGGGGGCGTCCGGGGAGCTGTTTTTT
. . TRBJ2-7 TRBV7-9 CASSLHDLAEQYF TGTGCCAGCAGCCTCCACGACTTGGCCGAGCAGTACTTC
. . TRBJ1-1 TRBV5-1 CASSPGQGWTEAFF TGCGCCAGCAGCCCGGGGCAGGGATGGACTGAAGCTTTCTTT
once . TRBJ2-7 TRBV24-1 CATSDPGHSYEQYF TGTGCCACCAGTGATCCGGGACATTCCTACGAGCAGTACTTC
. TRBD1 TRBJ1-5 TRBV19 CASSMGTGNNQPQHF TGTGCCAGTAGTATGGGGACAGGGAACAATCAGCCCCAGCATTTT